The 15 T cell receptor beta chains reported below all come from one sample, sequenced in a study of T cell changes during pregnancy in multiple sclerosis. TCRdb's copy holds only in-frame clones and misses some; the assay was immunoSEQ multiplex PCR. The table records 75,000 to 100,000 clones, approximately 90% of them present only once. Source: peripheral blood, taken in the second trimester of pregnancy. Source of these receptors: a female donor in good health, enrolled as a control in a pregnancy study.

In this sample, this clone turned up a few times. The chain couples TRBV6-5 to TRBJ1-1; D unclear. This CDR3 comprises 15 residues. Germline CDR1 and CDR2: MNHEY and SVGAGI. V lost 6 bases to trimming and J lost 1 base, with 15 bases between them. CDR3 nucleotide sequence: TGTGCCAGCAGGTACGTTGGCGGTGAGAACACTGAAGCTTTCTTT. Its protein is CASRYVGGENTEAFF.

Comments on this clone: An end of the junction does not agree with germline; a read error may underlie this. This chain joins TRBV5-4 and TRBJ2-7; unclear D gene. The CDR3 has 15 amino acids. Germline CDR1 reads SGHNT; CDR2 reads YYREEE (reference sequence). CDR3 bases: TGTGCCAGCACCTTGGGATACAGTGCCAGCTACGAGCAGTACTTC. It specifies CASTLGYSASYEQYF.

V is TRBV4-3 and J is TRBJ2-7, with TRBD1 identical over 7 bases. V shed 1 base and J 8 bases; nucleotides not matched to a gene: 11. The CDR3 is made up of 15 amino acids. CDR1 LGHNA and CDR2 YSLEER come from the germline V gene. Here the CDR3 reads CASSQVRDSPGKQYF. CDR3 in DNA: TGCGCCAGCAGCCAAGTTCGGGACAGTCCCGGGAAGCAGTACTTC.

V usage is TRBV6-6 and J usage is TRBJ2-1, with D possibly TRBD2 on 7 matching bases. Germline values: CDR1 MNHNY, CDR2 SVGAGI (reference sequence). The CDR3 is 13 amino acids. Trimming cost V 6 bases and J 8 bases, with 14 bases left between them. CDR3 sequence (DNA): TGTGCCAGCAGAGGGGGGGCCGGCCATGAGCAGTTCTTC. This codes for CASRGGAGHEQFF.

The table lists this clone with a few counts. This chain uses TRBV6-1 with TRBJ2-7, with 11 bases that match TRBD1. This CDR3 is 14 amino acids long. The germline V gene encodes CDR1 MNHNS and CDR2 SASEGT. V dropped 1 base and J dropped 6; count of bases not matched to a gene: 2. CDR3 region: CASSEGTGGAEQYF. CDR3 bases: TGTGCCAGCAGTGAAGGGACAGGGGGCGCCGAGCAGTACTTC.

The chain joins TRBV19 to TRBJ2-7, with TRBD1 matching 7 bases. Germline CDR1 and CDR2: LNHDA and SQIVND (reference sequence). The CDR3 is 14 amino acids. With V trimmed by 5 bases and J by 6 bases, 10 bases remained unmatched. The DNA for the CDR3 is TGTGCCAGTAGTGTCGACAGGGTGGGGGTCGAGCAGTACTTC. It yields the protein CASSVDRVGVEQYF.

This chain connects TRBV7-2 to TRBJ2-5; 7 bases are a match to TRBD2. This CDR3 has 15 amino acids. Per the germline V gene, CDR1 is SGHTA and CDR2 is FQGNSA. The J segment lost 4 bases and the V segment lost 4 bases, leaving 9 bases of the junction unmatched. The CDR3 protein is CASSYGTTPGETQYF. The CDR3 DNA reads TGTGCCAGCAGCTACGGGACTACTCCCGGAGAGACCCAGTACTTC.

The chain joins TRBV28 to TRBJ2-1, with D possibly being TRBD2 (5 bases). CDR3 length equals 15 residues. Trimming took off 5 bases at V and 4 bases at J, with 15 bases between the two ends. The germline V gene encodes CDR1 MDHEN and CDR2 SYDVKM. The CDR3 here is CASSAPPGVYNEQFF. The CDR3 coding sequence is TGTGCCAGCAGTGCACCCCCCGGGGTGTACAATGAGCAGTTCTTC.

J is TRBJ1-5 and V is TRBV19, with D possibly being TRBD1 (6 bases). Germline CDR1 is LNHDA and CDR2 is SQIVND (reference sequence). V lost 8 bases to trimming and J lost 3 bases, with 11 bases between them. The CDR3 is made up of 13 amino acids. CDR3 nucleotide sequence: TGTGCCAGTCGGACAGTGGACAATCAGCCCCAGCATTTT. Translating it yields CASRTVDNQPQHF.

The V call is TRBV6-1, the J call TRBJ1-5; a weak D match, TRBD1 (5 bases). Trimming took off 0 bases at V and 1 base at J, with 13 bases between the two ends. The CDR3 totals 17 residues. Per the germline V gene, CDR1 is MNHNS and CDR2 is SASEGT. This chain's CDR3 is CASSEAEGRSSNQPQHF. The CDR3 DNA sequence: TGTGCCAGCAGTGAAGCTGAGGGGAGGTCGAGCAATCAGCCCCAGCATTTT.

The chain joins TRBV11-2 to TRBJ1-2; 7 positions agree with TRBD1. In germline, CDR1 is SGHAT, CDR2 FQNNGV. V was clipped by 4 bases and J by 5 bases; unmatched bases: 7. The length of the CDR3 is 14 residues. CDR3 DNA sequence: TGTGCCAGCAGCTCGTTACAGGGACAGTATGGCTACACCTTC. This translates into CASSSLQGQYGYTF.

J is TRBJ1-1 and V is TRBV11-2; D is unclear. Germline V gives CDR1 SGHAT, CDR2 FQNNGV. There are 14 residues in the CDR3. V was cut by 1 base and J by 0 bases, with 6 bases left in between. CDR3 sequence (DNA): TGTGCCAGCAGCTTAGTGTCAGTGAACACTGAAGCTTTCTTT. Protein product: CASSLVSVNTEAFF. The variable domain in full, with the rest retrieved from reference TRBV11-2 and TRBJ1-1, is EAGVAQSPRYKIIEKRQSVAFWCNPISGHATLYWYQQILGQGPKLLIQFQNNGVVDDSQLPKDRFSAERLKGVDSTLKIQPAKLEDSAVYLCASSLVSVNTEAFFGQGTRLTVV.

This clone was observed a few times. CDR3 sequence: CASSLGQSFSPLHF. Written as DNA, the CDR3 is TGCGCCAGCAGTTTAGGACAGAGCTTTTCACCCCTCCACTTT. The gene calls are TRBV10-2 and TRBJ1-6; D is possibly TRBD1 (6 bases). The V gene lost 5 bases and the J gene lost 9 bases, with 14 bases spanning the gap. The CDR3 has 14 residues. Germline CDR1 is WSHSY and CDR2 is SAAADI.

The chain combines TRBV9 with TRBJ2-5; the D is unclear. This CDR3 is built from 15 residues. The ends were cut back, 0 bases at V and 0 bases at J, with 9 bases in the middle. The germline CDR1 and CDR2 sequences are SGDLS and YYNGEE. The CDR3 DNA follows: TGTGCCAGCAGCGTAGGTGTCCTAGACCAAGAGACCCAGTACTTC. This codes for CASSVGVLDQETQYF.

The count of this clone is one. The V call is TRBV6-1, the J call TRBJ1-1, with 8 bases matching TRBD1. Germline V CDR1 and CDR2: MNHNS, SASEGT. The CDR3 is 14 amino acids. V lost 5 bases to trimming and J lost 3 bases; unmatched junction nucleotides: 5. The CDR3 sequence: CASSSLTGDTEAFF. CDR3 nucleotides: TGTGCCAGCAGTTCACTGACAGGGGACACTGAAGCTTTCTTT.